The 29 T cell receptor beta chains in this list originate from one sample, sequenced in a study of OX40 agonist ivuxolimab in advanced cancers. Data came from immunoSEQ multiplex PCR; TCRdb stores just in-frame clones and leaves some out. The top ten clones hold approximately 11% of a sample with more than 70,000 clones, roughly nine tenths of them seen once. This material consisted of CD4+ or CD8+ T cells sorted from blood, taken in a trial of the OX40 agonist ivuxolimab. The source is an adult with an advanced solid tumor such as melanoma, head and neck, liver or kidney cancer.

The chain couples TRBV11-2 to TRBJ2-1, with D maybe TRBD2 (6 bases). The CDR3 is 16 amino acids. V lost 1 base, J lost 8 bases, and 18 bases lay in between. Germline V lookup: CDR1 SGHAT, CDR2 FQNNGV. CDR3 bases: TGTGCCAGCAGCTTAGGGGCGGGGAGTTGGGCCTATGAGCAGTTCTTC. This gives the protein CASSLGAGSWAYEQFF.

The chain joins TRBV5-6 to TRBJ2-7; D may correspond to TRBD1 or TRBD2 (5 bases each). Germline V CDR1 and CDR2: SGHDT, YYEEEE. The CDR3 is 15 amino acids. V lost 1 base to trimming and J lost 3 bases, with 14 bases between them. CDR3 coding DNA: TGTGCCAGCAGCTTGCCCGGGACGGCCGTCTACGAGCAGTACTTC. As protein: CASSLPGTAVYEQYF.

This sequence joins TRBV27 and TRBJ2-7; TRBD1 matches at 8 bases. Germline lookup yields CDR1 MNHEY and CDR2 SMNVEV (reference sequence). The CDR3 runs to 15 residues. V gave up 6 bases and J gave up 5 bases; unmatched junction bases: 12. CDR3: CASRSYGTGRNEQYF. In nucleotides, the CDR3 is TGTGCCAGCAGGAGTTATGGGACAGGTCGGAACGAGCAGTACTTC.

This clone came up once. The chain has TRBV5-1 and TRBJ2-2, with a possible D match to TRBD1 (5 bases). CDR1 is SGHRS and CDR2 is YFSETQ in the germline V gene. The V and J ends lost 4 bases and 1 base respectively, with 17 bases between them. This CDR3 contains 17 residues. CDR3 sequence (DNA): TGCGCCAGCAGCCCGCCCTTTGGACACGAGAACACCGGGGAGCTGTTTTTT. Its translation is CASSPPFGHENTGELFF.

The genes are TRBV18 and TRBJ2-2, with 9 bases identical to TRBD1. The CDR3 is 16 amino acids. The V gene end was trimmed by 3 bases and the J gene end by 5 bases; junction bases not matched to a gene: 7. CDR1 and CDR2 (germline): KGHSH, LQKENI. The CDR3 nucleotides read TGTGCCAGCTCACCGCGACAGGGGGGAAAGACCGGGGAGCTGTTTTTT. Translating gives CASSPRQGGKTGELFF.

Here the CDR3 reads CASSVGGSGRIYEQYF. The CDR3 region has the DNA TGTGCCAGCAGCGTAGGGGGTAGCGGGAGAATCTACGAGCAGTACTTC. The rearrangement uses TRBV9 and TRBJ2-5; 9 nucleotides line up with TRBD2. The end of the DNA fits TRBJ2-7 better, so the J call may be wrong. The V gene's germline CDR1 is SGDLS and CDR2 YYNGEE. The CDR3 length is 16 residues.

V is TRBV5-4 and J is TRBJ2-7, with D possibly being TRBD1 (6 bases). The CDR3 runs to 13 residues. V was cut by 4 bases and J by 2 bases, with 10 bases left in between. Per germline, CDR1 SGHNT and CDR2 YYREEE (reference sequence). The CDR3 is CASSPTGTYEQYF. DNA for the CDR3: TGTGCCAGCAGCCCGACAGGTACCTACGAGCAGTACTTC.

As to this clone: Other DNA sequences in this specimen translate into the identical CDR3. The chain is built from TRBV5-1 and TRBJ1-1; 7 nucleotides match TRBD1. Germline V CDR1 and CDR2: SGHRS, YFSETQ. This CDR3 has 13 residues. The junction had 5 bases not matched to a gene; V was cut back by 4 bases and J by 5 bases. As DNA, the CDR3 is TGCGCCAGCAGCCTGACAGGGAATACTGAAGCTTTCTTT. This translates into CASSLTGNTEAFF.

The chain employs TRBV5-1 and TRBJ2-7; 9 bases align to TRBD1. Germline CDR1 and CDR2: SGHRS and YFSETQ. The length of the CDR3 is 14 residues. J was trimmed by 2 bases and V by 4 bases; bases with no gene match: 4. The CDR3 DNA is TGCGCCAGCAGCGTACAGGGGGCCACCTACGAGCAGTACTTC. It encodes CASSVQGATYEQYF.

This chain links TRBV9 with TRBJ1-2; no definite D call. This CDR3 has 14 amino acids. V dropped 0 bases and J dropped 4 bases, with 10 bases sitting between them. Germline assignment: CDR1 SGDLS and CDR2 YYNGEE. CDR3 in DNA: TGTGCCAGCAGCGTAGCTGGGGAAGGCTATGGCTACACCTTC. Encoded protein: CASSVAGEGYGYTF.

CDR3 coding DNA: TGTGCCAGCAGCCCCGGGGACGGGGACACAGATACGCAGTATTTT. Translating gives CASSPGDGDTDTQYF. The chain has TRBV11-1 and TRBJ2-3, with D perhaps given as TRBD1 or TRBD2 (5 bases each). The CDR3 totals 15 residues. Germline CDR1 SGHAT, CDR2 FQDESV (reference sequence). V lost 5 bases and J 2 bases, leaving 14 bases between the germline ends.

The gene calls are TRBV10-2 and TRBJ2-7; D is possibly TRBD1 (5 bases). Germline CDR1 WSHSY, CDR2 SAAADI. The V end lost 6 bases, the J end lost 2 bases, and 17 bases lay between the germline ends. There are 15 residues in the CDR3. CDR3 protein: CASSMVWGATYEQYF. The CDR3 region has the DNA TGCGCCAGCAGCATGGTCTGGGGCGCGACCTACGAGCAGTACTTC.

The chain joins TRBV28 to TRBJ1-5; perhaps TRBD1 as D (5 bases). In germline, CDR1 is MDHEN, CDR2 SYDVKM. Trimming removed 5 bases at V and 1 base at J, with 21 bases between. The CDR3 spans 18 residues. The DNA of the CDR3 is TGTGCCAGCAGTCTTCGGGGTGGGGGGTTTAGAAGCAATCAGCCCCAGCATTTT. It is translated as CASSLRGGGFRSNQPQHF. Full variable domain (rest looked up from reference TRBV28 and TRBJ1-5): DVKVTQSSRYLVKRTGEKVFLECVQDMDHENMFWYRQDPGLGLRLIYFSYDVKMKEKGDIPEGYSVSREKKERFSLILESASTNQTSMYLCASSLRGGGFRSNQPQHFGDGTRLSIL.

The CDR3 DNA follows: TGTGCCAGCAGCCGGGGCATTGGGGGACTGGGGAGCGGCGCCTATGGCTACACCTTC. Protein: CASSRGIGGLGSGAYGYTF. The genes are TRBV11-2 and TRBJ1-2; possible D gene TRBD1, 5 bases. CDR3 size: 19 residues. Between the trimmed V and J ends, which lost 5 bases and 4 bases, there was a span of 29 bases. The germline V gene has CDR1 SGHAT and CDR2 FQNNGV.

The rearrangement joins TRBV11-2 to TRBJ1-3, with a weak D call TRBD1 (6 bases). V was pared by 7 bases and J by 0 bases, with 10 bases between. Germline CDR1 is SGHAT and CDR2 is FQNNGV. CDR3 length: 14 amino acids. CDR3 sequence (DNA): TGTGCCAGCAAAGACAGGTTCTCTGGAAACACCATATATTTT. Protein product: CASKDRFSGNTIYF.

The chain uses TRBV7-9 and TRBJ1-2; D is possibly TRBD1 (6 bases). The germline gives CDR1 SEHNR, CDR2 FQNEAQ (reference sequence). The length of the CDR3 is 14 residues. Trimming took off 5 bases at V and 6 bases at J, with 16 bases between the two ends. The DNA of the CDR3 is TGTGCCAGCAGCCGGCTGACAGGTGCCGATGGCTACACCTTC. Its protein is CASSRLTGADGYTF.

V usage is TRBV10-2 and J usage is TRBJ2-3, with TRBD2 as a possible D gene (7 bases). The length of the CDR3 is 15 residues. With 7 bases removed from V and 2 bases from J, the gap between germline ends came to 16 bases. The germline V gene has CDR1 WSHSY and CDR2 SAAADI. The CDR3 reads CASTRRGGFTDTQYF. The CDR3 DNA sequence: TGCGCCAGCACCCGGAGGGGGGGGTTCACAGATACGCAGTATTTT.

The V call is TRBV6-1, the J call TRBJ1-2; 7 bases align to TRBD1. The CDR3 runs to 15 residues. CDR1 MNHNS and CDR2 SASEGT come from the germline V gene. Losses at the gene ends were 5 bases for V and 8 bases for J; bases not matched to a gene: 14. CDR3 sequence reads: CASSTRDRVLRGYTF. CDR3 sequence (DNA): TGTGCCAGCAGTACCAGAGACAGGGTCTTGAGAGGCTACACCTTC.

The genes are TRBV10-3 and TRBJ1-2; D unresolved. This CDR3 has 17 amino acids. CDR1 ENHRY and CDR2 SYGVKD come from the germline V gene. V lost 0 bases and J 6 bases, leaving 20 bases between the germline ends. The CDR3 here is CAISESVRTPLRDGYTF. The CDR3 DNA is TGTGCCATCAGTGAGTCGGTTCGTACTCCCCTCCGGGATGGCTACACCTTC.

In nucleotides, the CDR3 is TGTGCCAGCAGTTTTCAAAGCCTTTATCAGCCCCAGCATTTT. Protein product: CASSFQSLYQPQHF. The chain recombines TRBV28 with TRBJ1-5; the D is unclear. V was trimmed by 3 bases and J by 5 bases, leaving 11 bases between them. Germline CDR1 MDHEN, CDR2 SYDVKM. CDR3 length: 14 residues.

The chain joins TRBV18 to TRBJ1-5; TRBD1 matches at 7 bases. This CDR3 comprises 15 residues. CDR1 is KGHSH and CDR2 is LQKENI in the germline V gene. The junction had 2 bases not matched to a gene; V was cut back by 3 bases and J by 0 bases. The CDR3 protein is CASSPGTVSNQPQHF. CDR3 DNA sequence: TGTGCCAGCTCACCGGGGACAGTTAGCAATCAGCCCCAGCATTTT.

The rearrangement joins TRBV6-5 to TRBJ2-7, with 7 nucleotides matching TRBD2. V was pared by 0 bases and J by 1 base, with 3 bases of the junction left unmatched. From germline, CDR1 is MNHEY and CDR2 SVGAGI. This CDR3 region has 15 residues. CDR3 in amino acids: CASSYSGAGSYEQYF. CDR3 nucleotides: TGTGCCAGCAGTTACTCGGGAGCGGGGTCCTACGAGCAGTACTTC.

This sequence joins TRBV29-1 and TRBJ1-1, with a weak D call TRBD1 (5 bases). Trimming cost V 6 bases and J 0 bases, with 17 bases left between them. Germline CDR1 reads SQVTM; CDR2 reads ANQGSEA. The CDR3 has 15 amino acids. The CDR3 here is CSVASGLSMNTEAFF. CDR3 bases: TGCAGCGTGGCGTCAGGGCTTAGCATGAACACTGAAGCTTTCTTT. Drawing the rest from reference TRBV29-1 and TRBJ1-1, the complete variable domain is SAVISQKPSRDICQRGTSLTIQCQVDSQVTMMFWYRQQPGQSLTLIATANQGSEATYESGFVIDKFPISRPNLTFSTLTVSNMSPEDSSIYLCSVASGLSMNTEAFFGQGTRLTVV.

The chain joins TRBV11-2 to TRBJ1-5; tentative D call: TRBD1 (5 bases). The CDR3 contains 14 residues. CDR1 SGHAT and CDR2 FQNNGV come from the germline V gene. Trimming removed 5 bases from V and 5 bases from J, with 13 bases in between. The CDR3 nucleotides read TGTGCCAGCAGCCTTTCAGGGTTGGATCAGCCCCAGCATTTT. This gives the protein CASSLSGLDQPQHF. The full variable domain, completed using reference TRBV11-2 and TRBJ1-5, is EAGVAQSPRYKIIEKRQSVAFWCNPISGHATLYWYQQILGQGPKLLIQFQNNGVVDDSQLPKDRFSAERLKGVDSTLKIQPAKLEDSAVYLCASSLSGLDQPQHFGDGTRLSIL.

The chain uses TRBV19 and TRBJ2-1; TRBD1 agrees at 10 bases. Germline V gene sequence: CDR1 LNHDA, CDR2 SQIVND (reference sequence). CDR3 size: 17 residues. V was clipped by 8 bases and J by 6 bases; unmatched bases: 16. The DNA of the CDR3 is TGTGCCAGTGATTCCCGGGACAGGGGTAGCGGAATCAATGAGCAGTTCTTC. This encodes CASDSRDRGSGINEQFF. Full variable domain (remainder filled in from reference TRBV19 and TRBJ2-1): DGGITQSPKYLFRKEGQNVTLSCEQNLNHDAMYWYRQDPGQGLRLIYYSQIVNDFQKGDIAEGYSVSREKKESFPLTVTSAQKNPTAFYLCASDSRDRGSGINEQFFGPGTRLTVL.

The rearrangement links TRBV15 to TRBJ2-7; 10 bases are a match to TRBD1. Germline-derived CDR1 and CDR2 are LNHNV and YYDKDF (reference sequence). The CDR3 is made up of 15 amino acids. Trimming at V came to 4 bases and at J to 4 bases, leaving 7 bases not matched to a gene. The CDR3 spells CATSTPGQGKYEQYF. The DNA for the CDR3 is TGTGCCACCAGCACCCCGGGACAGGGGAAATACGAGCAGTACTTC.

V usage is TRBV5-4 and J usage is TRBJ2-3, with D uncertain. Trimming removed 2 bases from V and 2 bases from J, with 9 bases in between. The CDR3 has 14 residues. Per the germline V gene, CDR1 is SGHNT and CDR2 is YYREEE (reference sequence). This chain's CDR3 is CASSFNRLTDTQYF. For the CDR3, the DNA is TGTGCCAGCAGCTTTAACAGACTCACAGATACGCAGTATTTT.

The chain combines TRBV5-1 with TRBJ2-7, with TRBD1 as a possible D gene (6 bases). V was pared by 4 bases and J by 6 bases, with 11 bases between. The length of the CDR3 is 12 residues. The germline V gene has CDR1 SGHRS and CDR2 YFSETQ. DNA of the CDR3: TGCGCCAGCAGCCCACCAGGGGTCGAGCAGTACTTC. This translates into CASSPPGVEQYF.

The rearrangement uses TRBV28 and TRBJ1-4; weak D call: TRBD1 (6 bases). V dropped 8 bases and J dropped 2 bases, with 15 bases sitting between them. The CDR3 is 15 residues long. Germline values: CDR1 MDHEN, CDR2 SYDVKM. CDR3 bases: TGTGCCAGCGCTACCTTTACAGGGACTAATGAAAAACTGTTTTTT. Encoded protein: CASATFTGTNEKLFF.